The sequence of this T cell receptor beta chain was determined in a study of blood T cell repertoires in COVID-19. Study-wide context: Material from acute and convalescent COVID-19 was sourced from the United States, Italy and Spain. In each case, the material was cDNA or gDNA derived from T cells, B-cell-depleted T cells, or PBMCs.

Original processing notes: How many nucleated cells were present was estimated from reference gene primer amplification. Clones were sequenced by immunoSEQ multiplex PCR, and TCRdb holds only the in-frame ones, with some missing. Clone size and the V and J calls come from that table; the DNA yielded D and trimming. The data contain some 150,000 clones, 86% of them singletons. The V and J ends lost 5 bases and 0 bases respectively, with 13 bases between them. Looked up from germline, CDR1 is LNHDA and CDR2 is SQIVND (reference sequence). This CDR3 has 16 residues. Sequenced material: peripheral blood. The TCR comes from a man in his 70s with acute or convalescent COVID-19. The chain links TRBV19 to TRBJ2-2; TRBD2 is a possible D gene (5 bases). The CDR3 spells CASSPSGLANTGELFF. The DNA of the CDR3 is TGTGCCAGTAGTCCTAGTGGACTGGCGAACACCGGGGAGCTGTTTTTT.